The present entry profiles one T cell receptor beta chain with its context. The antigen remains undetermined. Reverse transcription of extracted RNA yielded cDNA, which provided the sequencing template. The repertoire was sequenced with immunoSEQ multiplex PCR; TCRdb's copy has only in-frame clones and lacks some. The sample records under 7,500 clones, about two thirds being singletons. The sample belongs to a study of CD8+ T cells in alopecia areata. The overall study: A 6-month period off drug followed tofacitinib, which lasted 6 to 18 months. Study findings and constraints: With tofacitinib ongoing, many expanded lesional clones persisted in both scalp and blood.

In germline, CDR1 is GTSNPN, CDR2 SVGIG (reference sequence). V lost 0 bases to trimming and J lost 4 bases, with 7 bases between them. The CDR3 covers 12 residues. Treatment specified: oral pan-JAK inhibitor, 5-10 mg twice daily. Peripheral blood samples and lesional scalp punch biopsies were obtained from alopecia areata patients. The chain carries TRBV30 and TRBJ2-7; D call uncertain. This receptor was taken from a human donor with alopecia areata. The sample here was skin, taken at week 4, from a patient treated with tofacitinib. CDR3 bases: TGTGCCTGGAGTGTGGATCGTTACGAGCAGTACTTC. This codes for CAWSVDRYEQYF.